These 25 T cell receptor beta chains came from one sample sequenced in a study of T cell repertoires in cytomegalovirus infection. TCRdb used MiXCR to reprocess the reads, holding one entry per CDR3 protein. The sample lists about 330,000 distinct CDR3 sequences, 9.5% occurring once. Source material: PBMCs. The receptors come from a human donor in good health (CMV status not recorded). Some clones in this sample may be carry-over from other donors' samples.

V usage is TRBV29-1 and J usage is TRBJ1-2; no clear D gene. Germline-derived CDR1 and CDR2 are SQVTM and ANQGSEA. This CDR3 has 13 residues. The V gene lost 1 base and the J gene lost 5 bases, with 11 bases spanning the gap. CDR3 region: CSVEGKEPYGYTF. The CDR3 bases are TGCAGCGTTGAAGGGAAGGAGCCTTATGGCTACACCTTC.

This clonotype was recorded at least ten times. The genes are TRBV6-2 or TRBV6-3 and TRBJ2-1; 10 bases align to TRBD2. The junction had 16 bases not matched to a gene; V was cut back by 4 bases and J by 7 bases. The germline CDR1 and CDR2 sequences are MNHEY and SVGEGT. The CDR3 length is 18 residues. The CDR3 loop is CASSSTGTLAGGVNEQFF. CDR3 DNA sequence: TGTGCCAGCAGTTCGACAGGAACCTTAGCGGGAGGTGTGAATGAGCAGTTCTTC.

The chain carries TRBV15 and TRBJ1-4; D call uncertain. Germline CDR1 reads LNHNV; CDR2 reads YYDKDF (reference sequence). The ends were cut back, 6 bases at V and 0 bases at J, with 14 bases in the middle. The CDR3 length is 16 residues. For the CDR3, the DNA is TGTGCCACCAGAGCGGCACAAGTGGCAACTAATGAAAAACTGTTTTTT. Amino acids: CATRAAQVATNEKLFF.

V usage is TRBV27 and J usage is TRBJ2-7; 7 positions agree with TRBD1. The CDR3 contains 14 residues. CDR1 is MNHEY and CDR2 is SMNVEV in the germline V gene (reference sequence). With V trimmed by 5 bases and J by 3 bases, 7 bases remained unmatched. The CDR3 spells CASSPGTARYEQYF. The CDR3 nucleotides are TGTGCCAGCAGTCCCGGGACAGCTCGCTACGAGCAGTACTTC.

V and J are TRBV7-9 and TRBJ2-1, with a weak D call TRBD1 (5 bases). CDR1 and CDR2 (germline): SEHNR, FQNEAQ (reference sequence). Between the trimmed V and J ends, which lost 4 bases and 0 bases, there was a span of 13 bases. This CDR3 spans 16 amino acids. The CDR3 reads CASSSDTPSSYNEQFF. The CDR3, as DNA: TGTGCCAGCAGCTCGGACACCCCTAGCTCCTACAATGAGCAGTTCTTC.

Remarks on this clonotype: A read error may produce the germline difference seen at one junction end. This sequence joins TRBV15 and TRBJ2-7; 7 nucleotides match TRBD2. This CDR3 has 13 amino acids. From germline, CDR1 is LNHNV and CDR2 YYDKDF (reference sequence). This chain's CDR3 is CATRRLADYEQYF. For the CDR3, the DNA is TGTGCCACCCGCAGGCTAGCGGACTACGAGCAGTACTTC.

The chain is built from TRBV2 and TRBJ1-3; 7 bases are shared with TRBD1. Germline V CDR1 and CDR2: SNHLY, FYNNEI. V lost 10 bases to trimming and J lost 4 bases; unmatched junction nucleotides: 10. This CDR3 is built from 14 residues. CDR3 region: CATTPGGNGNTIYF. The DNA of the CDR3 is TGTGCCACCACTCCAGGGGGGAACGGAAACACCATATATTTT.

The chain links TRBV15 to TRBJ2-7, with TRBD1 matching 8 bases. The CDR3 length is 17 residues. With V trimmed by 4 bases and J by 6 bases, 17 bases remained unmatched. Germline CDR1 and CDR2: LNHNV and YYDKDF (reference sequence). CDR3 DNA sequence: TGTGCCACCAGCAAACACCCCCTGGACGCAGGGGGCGGCGAGCAGTACTTC. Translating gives CATSKHPLDAGGGEQYF.

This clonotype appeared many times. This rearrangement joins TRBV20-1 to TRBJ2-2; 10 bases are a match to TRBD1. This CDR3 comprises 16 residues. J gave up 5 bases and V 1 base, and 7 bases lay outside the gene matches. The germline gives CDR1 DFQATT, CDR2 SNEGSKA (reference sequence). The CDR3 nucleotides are TGCAGTGCTAGAGTCCGGGACAGGGGAGGGACCGGGGAGCTGTTTTTT. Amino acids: CSARVRDRGGTGELFF.

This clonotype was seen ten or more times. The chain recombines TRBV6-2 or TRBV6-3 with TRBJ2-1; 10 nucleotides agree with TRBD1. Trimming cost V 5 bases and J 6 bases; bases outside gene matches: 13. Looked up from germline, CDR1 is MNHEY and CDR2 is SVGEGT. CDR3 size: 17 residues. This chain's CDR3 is CASSPGTGAVRINEQFF. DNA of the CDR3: TGTGCCAGCAGTCCCGGGACAGGGGCGGTTAGGATCAATGAGCAGTTCTTC.

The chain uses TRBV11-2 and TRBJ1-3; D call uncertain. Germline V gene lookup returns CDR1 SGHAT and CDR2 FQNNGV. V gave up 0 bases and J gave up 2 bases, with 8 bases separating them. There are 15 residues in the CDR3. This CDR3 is CASSLDVRPGNTIYF. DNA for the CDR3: TGTGCCAGCAGCTTAGACGTTAGGCCTGGAAACACCATATATTTT.

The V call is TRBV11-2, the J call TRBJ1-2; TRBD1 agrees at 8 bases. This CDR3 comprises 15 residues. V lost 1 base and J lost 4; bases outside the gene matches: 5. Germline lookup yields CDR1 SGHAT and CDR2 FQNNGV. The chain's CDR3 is CASSLAAGGGYGYTF. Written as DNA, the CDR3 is TGTGCCAGCAGCTTAGCCGCAGGGGGCGGCTATGGCTACACCTTC. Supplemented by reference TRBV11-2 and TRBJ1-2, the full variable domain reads EAGVAQSPRYKIIEKRQSVAFWCNPISGHATLYWYQQILGQGPKLLIQFQNNGVVDDSQLPKDRFSAERLKGVDSTLKIQPAKLEDSAVYLCASSLAAGGGYGYTFGSGTRLTVV.

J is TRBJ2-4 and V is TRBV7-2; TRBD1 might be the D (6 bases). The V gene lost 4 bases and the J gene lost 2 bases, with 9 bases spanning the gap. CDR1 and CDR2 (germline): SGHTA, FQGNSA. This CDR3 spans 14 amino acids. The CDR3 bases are TGTGCCAGCAGCTACGGACAGCCCAAAAACATTCAGTACTTC. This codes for CASSYGQPKNIQYF.

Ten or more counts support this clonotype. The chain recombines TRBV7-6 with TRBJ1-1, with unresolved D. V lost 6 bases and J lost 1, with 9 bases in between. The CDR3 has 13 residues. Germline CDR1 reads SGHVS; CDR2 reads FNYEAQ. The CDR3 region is CASRSTENTEAFF. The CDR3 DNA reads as TGTGCCAGCAGGTCGACCGAGAACACTGAAGCTTTCTTT.

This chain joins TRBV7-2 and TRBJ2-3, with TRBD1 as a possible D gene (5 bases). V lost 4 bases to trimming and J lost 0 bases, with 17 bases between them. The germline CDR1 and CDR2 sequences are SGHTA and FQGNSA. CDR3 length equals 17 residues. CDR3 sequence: CASSYTSTGASTDTQYF. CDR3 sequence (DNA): TGTGCCAGCAGCTATACATCAACAGGAGCTAGCACAGATACGCAGTATTTT.

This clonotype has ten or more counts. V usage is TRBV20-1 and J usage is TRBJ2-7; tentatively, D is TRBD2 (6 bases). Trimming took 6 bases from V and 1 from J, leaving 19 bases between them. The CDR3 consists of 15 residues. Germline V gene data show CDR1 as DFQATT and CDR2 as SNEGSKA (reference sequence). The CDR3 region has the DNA TGCAGTGCCCCAGAGGGCCAGCGGGTTTCCTACGAGCAGTACTTC. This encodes CSAPEGQRVSYEQYF.

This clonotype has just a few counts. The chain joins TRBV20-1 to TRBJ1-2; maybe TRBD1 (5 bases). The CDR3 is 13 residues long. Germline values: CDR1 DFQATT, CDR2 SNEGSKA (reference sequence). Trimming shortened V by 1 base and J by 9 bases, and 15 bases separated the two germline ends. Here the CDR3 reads CSARGGLGTSYTF. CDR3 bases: TGCAGTGCTAGAGGGGGTCTTGGGACTAGCTACACCTTC.

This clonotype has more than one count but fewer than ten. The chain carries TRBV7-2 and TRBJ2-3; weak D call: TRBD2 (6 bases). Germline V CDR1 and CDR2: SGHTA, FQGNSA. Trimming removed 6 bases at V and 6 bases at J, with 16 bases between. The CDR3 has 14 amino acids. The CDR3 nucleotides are TGTGCCAGCAGTCCGGGACTGACATGGGATACGCAGTATTTT. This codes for CASSPGLTWDTQYF.

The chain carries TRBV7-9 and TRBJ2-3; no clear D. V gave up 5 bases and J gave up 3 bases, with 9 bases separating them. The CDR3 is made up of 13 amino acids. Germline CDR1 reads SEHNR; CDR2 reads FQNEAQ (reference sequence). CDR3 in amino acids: CASSVGTTDTQYF. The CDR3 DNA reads TGTGCCAGCAGCGTCGGAACGACAGATACGCAGTATTTT. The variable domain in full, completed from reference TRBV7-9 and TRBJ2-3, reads DTGVSQNPRHKITKRGQNVTFRCDPISEHNRLYWYRQTLGQGPEFLTYFQNEAQLEKSRLLSDRFSAERPKGSFSTLEIQRTEQGDSAMYLCASSVGTTDTQYFGPGTRLTVL.

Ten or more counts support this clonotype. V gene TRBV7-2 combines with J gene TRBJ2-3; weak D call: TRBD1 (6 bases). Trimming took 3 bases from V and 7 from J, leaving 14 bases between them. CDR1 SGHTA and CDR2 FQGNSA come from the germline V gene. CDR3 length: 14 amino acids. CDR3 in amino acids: CASSLQGQRYTQYF. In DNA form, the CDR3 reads TGTGCCAGCAGCTTGCAAGGACAGCGGTATACGCAGTATTTT.

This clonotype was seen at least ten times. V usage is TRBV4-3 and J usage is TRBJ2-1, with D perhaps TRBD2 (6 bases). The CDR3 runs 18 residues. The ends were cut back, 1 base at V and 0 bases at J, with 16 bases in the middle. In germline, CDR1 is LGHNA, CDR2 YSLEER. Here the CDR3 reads CASSQGPGSGNSYNEQFF. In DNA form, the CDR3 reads TGCGCCAGCAGCCAAGGCCCCGGGAGCGGCAACTCCTACAATGAGCAGTTCTTC.

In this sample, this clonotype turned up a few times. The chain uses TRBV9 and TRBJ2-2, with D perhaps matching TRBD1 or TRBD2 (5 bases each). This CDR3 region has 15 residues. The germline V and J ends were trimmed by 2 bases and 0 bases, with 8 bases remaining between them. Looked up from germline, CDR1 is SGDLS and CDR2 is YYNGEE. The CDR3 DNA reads TGTGCCAGCAGCGTGGGGGACGCGAACACCGGGGAGCTGTTTTTT. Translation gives CASSVGDANTGELFF.

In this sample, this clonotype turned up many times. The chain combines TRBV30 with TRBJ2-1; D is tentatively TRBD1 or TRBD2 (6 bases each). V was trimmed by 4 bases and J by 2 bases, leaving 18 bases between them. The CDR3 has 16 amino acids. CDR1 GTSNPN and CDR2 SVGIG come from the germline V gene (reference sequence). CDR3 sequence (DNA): TGTGCCTGGACCTCCCCCACAGGGACTCCCTACAATGAGCAGTTCTTC. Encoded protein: CAWTSPTGTPYNEQFF.

As DNA, the CDR3 is TGTGCCAGCAGCCAGGGATCCACAGGGGCCGAGCAGTACTTC. It encodes CASSQGSTGAEQYF. The J gene is TRBJ2-7, the V gene TRBV4-2, with 7 positions matching TRBD1. The ends lost 3 bases at V and 6 bases at J; junction bases unmatched: 8. The CDR3 length is 14 residues. The germline CDR1 and CDR2 sequences are LGHNA and YNFKEQ.

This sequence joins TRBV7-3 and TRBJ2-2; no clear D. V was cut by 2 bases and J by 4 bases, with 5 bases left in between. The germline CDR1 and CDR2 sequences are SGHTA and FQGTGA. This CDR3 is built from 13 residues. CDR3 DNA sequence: TGTGCCAGCAGCTTATTTGTCACCGGGGAGCTGTTTTTT. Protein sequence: CASSLFVTGELFF.